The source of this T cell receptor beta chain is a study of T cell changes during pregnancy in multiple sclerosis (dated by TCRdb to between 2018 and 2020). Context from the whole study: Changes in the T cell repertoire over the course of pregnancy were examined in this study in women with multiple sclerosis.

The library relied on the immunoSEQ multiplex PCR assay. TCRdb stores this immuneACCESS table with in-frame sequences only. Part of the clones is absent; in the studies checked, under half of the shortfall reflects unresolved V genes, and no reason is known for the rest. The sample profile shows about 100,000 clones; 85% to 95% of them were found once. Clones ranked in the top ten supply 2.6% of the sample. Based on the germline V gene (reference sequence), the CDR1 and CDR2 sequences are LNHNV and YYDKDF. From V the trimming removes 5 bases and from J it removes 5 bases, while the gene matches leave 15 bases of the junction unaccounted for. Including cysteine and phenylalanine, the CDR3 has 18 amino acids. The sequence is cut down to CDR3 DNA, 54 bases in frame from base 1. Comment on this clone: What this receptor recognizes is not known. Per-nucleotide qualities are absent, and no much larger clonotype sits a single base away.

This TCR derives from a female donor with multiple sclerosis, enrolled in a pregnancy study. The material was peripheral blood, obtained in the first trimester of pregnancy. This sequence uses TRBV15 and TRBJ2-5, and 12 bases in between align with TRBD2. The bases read TGTGCCACCAGCGGAAACGGGAGACTAGCGGGAGCCTGGGAGACCCAGTACTTC. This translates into CATSGNGRLAGAWETQYF.